The 27 T cell receptor beta chains given below trace back to one sample, sequenced in a study of T cells in Graves' hyperthyroidism and ophthalmopathy. RNA transcripts served as the template for amplifying TCR beta CDR3 regions. HTBI primers were used for first-round RT-PCR of the TCR CDR3. TCRdb ran MiXCR on the multiplex PCR reads and lists one entry per CDR3 protein. This sample yields around 240,000 distinct CDR3 sequences, of which roughly 15% are seen a single time; around 30% belongs to the top ten. Input material: blood. Every receptor here comes from a young woman with Graves' ophthalmopathy.

Concerning this clonotype itself: A read error is possible here, since a much larger clone lies one base away. This chain links TRBV10-3 with TRBJ2-1; 7 bases match TRBD2. With 2 bases clipped from V and 7 bases from J, the junction kept 11 bases outside the gene matches. This CDR3 has 16 residues. CDR1 and CDR2 (germline): ENHRY, SYGVKD. The CDR3 bases are TGTGCCATCAGTGAGGCCATAGTGGGAGGGCCAAATGAGCAGTTCTTC. It yields the protein CAISEAIVGGPNEQFF.

This clonotype was recorded at least ten times. The V and J genes are TRBV12-3 or TRBV12-4 and TRBJ1-2; D unresolved. This CDR3 has 15 amino acids. V was shortened by 2 bases and J by 2 bases, with 12 bases between the two germline ends. The CDR3 spells CASSLLGIGNYGYTF. CDR3 nucleotide sequence: TGTGCCAGCAGTTTATTAGGGATAGGAAACTATGGCTACACCTTC.

Only a few counts were recorded for this clonotype. The chain links TRBV20-1 to TRBJ1-6; D gene unclear. The CDR3 is made up of 15 amino acids. Looked up from germline, CDR1 is DFQATT and CDR2 is SNEGSKA (reference sequence). The V gene lost 6 bases and the J gene lost 0 bases, with 12 bases spanning the gap. CDR3 in DNA: TGCAGTGCCCCAGCCGAGAGCTCCTATAATTCACCCCTCCACTTT. Its translation is CSAPAESSYNSPLHF.

This clonotype was seen repeatedly, ten times or more. This rearrangement joins TRBV10-1 to TRBJ1-1; 9 bases fit TRBD1. CDR1 is WNHNN, CDR2 SYGVQD, per germline (reference sequence). This CDR3 is 16 amino acids long. V lost 6 bases and J lost 0; bases outside the gene matches: 8. In DNA form, the CDR3 reads TGCGCCAGCAGCCGACAGGGGGAGTCCTTGAACACTGAAGCTTTCTTT. Translated: CASSRQGESLNTEAFF.

The V gene is TRBV11-3, the J gene TRBJ2-7, with D unclear. Trimming left V 1 base short and J 2 bases short, with 9 bases between. Germline V gene lookup returns CDR1 SGHNT and CDR2 YENEEA. This CDR3 spans 14 amino acids. As DNA, the CDR3 is TGTGCCAGCAGCTTAGGTCTTCTCACCTACGAGCAGTACTTC. Residues: CASSLGLLTYEQYF.

This clonotype showed up many times. The chain couples TRBV6-4 to TRBJ2-2, with TRBD2 matching 8 bases. Germline trimming cut 2 bases from V and 1 base from J; bases unmatched to any gene: 0. This CDR3 spans 15 amino acids. Germline lookup yields CDR1 MRHNA and CDR2 SNTAGT. As DNA, the CDR3 is TGTGCCAGCAGTGACAGCGGGGGGAACACCGGGGAGCTGTTTTTT. Translated, it gives CASSDSGGNTGELFF.

This clonotype was seen a handful of times. V usage is TRBV19 and J usage is TRBJ2-1; maybe TRBD2 (5 bases). The germline V gene has CDR1 LNHDA and CDR2 SQIVND (reference sequence). The CDR3 sequence is 15 residues long. V lost 3 bases, J lost 0 bases, and 9 bases lay in between. The CDR3 nucleotides are TGTGCCAGTAGTATGGCGGGTAACTCCTACAATGAGCAGTTCTTC. Amino acid sequence: CASSMAGNSYNEQFF.

As for this clonotype: This may be a read error, as it is one base from a much larger clone. This rearrangement joins TRBV6-2 or TRBV6-3 to TRBJ1-6; D gene uncertain. This CDR3 is built from 14 residues. CDR1 is MNHEY, CDR2 SVGEGT, per germline. Written as DNA, the CDR3 is TGTGCCAGCAATTTGGGGTCCGTTAATTCACCCATCCACTTT. Translated, it gives CASNLGSVNSPIHF.

This clonotype was picked up many times. The gene calls are TRBV30 and TRBJ1-1, with TRBD1 matching 9 bases. Germline CDR1 is GTSNPN and CDR2 is SVGIG (reference sequence). Trimming at V came to 4 bases and at J to 5 bases, leaving 8 bases not matched to a gene. CDR3 length: 14 residues. CDR3: CAWTPGTGMTEAFF. The CDR3 nucleotides are TGTGCCTGGACTCCTGGGACAGGGATGACTGAAGCTTTCTTT.

This clonotype appeared many times. The CDR3 sequence is CASQSRVTHGYTF. The CDR3 nucleotides read TGTGCCAGCCAGTCCAGGGTAACGCATGGCTACACCTTC. The chain recombines TRBV7-2 with TRBJ1-2; the D gene is possibly TRBD1 (5 bases). Per the germline V gene, CDR1 is SGHTA and CDR2 is FQGNSA. The V and J ends lost 8 bases and 6 bases respectively, with 16 bases between them. The CDR3 has 13 amino acids.

This chain links TRBV11-2 with TRBJ2-5; 13 nucleotides match TRBD2. V trimming: 5 bases; J trimming: 5 bases; junction bases outside the gene matches: 14. Germline values: CDR1 SGHAT, CDR2 FQNNGV. The CDR3 covers 18 residues. The CDR3: CASSLRQLAGGMWETQYF. Written as DNA, the CDR3 is TGTGCCAGCAGCCTTAGACAACTAGCGGGAGGGATGTGGGAGACCCAGTACTTC.

This clonotype was observed a few times. One base away lies a much larger clone, so this may be a sequencing read error. This rearrangement joins TRBV12-3 or TRBV12-4 to TRBJ1-2, with a tentative D call TRBD1 (6 bases). This CDR3 comprises 14 residues. CDR3 in amino acids: CVVEGGGRHYGYTF. DNA for the CDR3: TGTGTCGTCGAAGGAGGGGGGCGGCACTATGGCTACACCTTC.

This clonotype appeared many times. The V and J genes are TRBV28 and TRBJ2-3; D is unclear. Per germline, CDR1 MDHEN and CDR2 SYDVKM. This CDR3 spans 12 amino acids. Trimming took off 1 base at V and 10 bases at J, with 9 bases between the two ends. CDR3 nucleotides: TGTGCCAGCAGTTTATCCCCGAGTTCGCAGTATTTT. Its translation: CASSLSPSSQYF. Full variable domain (outside the CDR3, taken from reference TRBV28 and TRBJ2-3): DVKVTQSSRYLVKRTGEKVFLECVQDMDHENMFWYRQDPGLGLRLIYFSYDVKMKEKGDIPEGYSVSREKKERFSLILESASTNQTSMYLCASSLSPSSQYFGPGTRLTVL.

This clonotype has ten or more counts. V is TRBV9 and J is TRBJ2-5; 7 bases fit TRBD2. With V trimmed by 3 bases and J by 4 bases, 12 bases remained unmatched. The CDR3 sequence is 16 residues long. Germline V CDR1 and CDR2: SGDLS, YYNGEE. The CDR3 loop is CASSDGVAGAGETQYF. In nucleotides, the CDR3 is TGTGCCAGCAGCGACGGGGTGGCGGGAGCGGGAGAGACCCAGTACTTC.

Many counts were recorded for this clonotype. The chain joins TRBV20-1 to TRBJ2-2, with D unclear. Trimming took 8 bases from V and 2 from J, leaving 12 bases between them. There are 13 residues in the CDR3. Germline CDR1 DFQATT, CDR2 SNEGSKA (reference sequence). CDR3: CSPANTNTGELFF. The CDR3, as DNA: TGCAGTCCTGCGAACACCAACACCGGGGAGCTGTTTTTT.

This clonotype was recorded at least ten times. CDR3 nucleotides: TGTGCCAGCAGGACAGGGGGACGAGACACTGAAGCTTTCTTT. It translates to CASRTGGRDTEAFF. V gene TRBV28 combines with J gene TRBJ1-1, with 9 bases fitting TRBD1. V was clipped by 6 bases and J by 3 bases; unmatched bases: 5. CDR1 is MDHEN, CDR2 SYDVKM, per germline. This CDR3 has 14 amino acids.

Ten or more counts support this clonotype. In DNA, the CDR3 is TGTGCCAGCAGGCCCAGACGCGACTCTGGAAACACCATATATTTT. Translating it yields CASRPRRDSGNTIYF. This chain links TRBV12-3 or TRBV12-4 with TRBJ1-3; no reliable D call. Trimming removed 6 bases from V and 0 bases from J, with 12 bases in between. CDR3 length equals 15 residues.

In its sample, this clonotype was seen a few times. The V gene is TRBV5-5, the J gene TRBJ1-1; 8 bases line up with TRBD1. CDR1 is SGHKS and CDR2 is YYEKEE in the germline V gene (reference sequence). CDR3 size: 15 residues. The junction had 3 bases not matched to a gene; V was cut back by 1 base and J by 1 base. In DNA, the CDR3 is TGTGCCAGCAGCTTGAGCGGACAGGGGAACACTGAAGCTTTCTTT. This encodes CASSLSGQGNTEAFF. Full variable domain (rest looked up from reference TRBV5-5 and TRBJ1-1): DAGVTQSPTHLIKTRGQQVTLRCSPISGHKSVSWYQQVLGQGPQFIFQYYEKEERGRGNFPDRFSARQFPNYSSELNVNALLLGDSALYLCASSLSGQGNTEAFFGQGTRLTVV.

This clonotype was detected ten times or more. Here the CDR3 DNA reads TGTGCCAGCAGCCAACCACAGGGTGTTCCAGATACGCAGTATTTT. This codes for CASSQPQGVPDTQYF. The chain couples TRBV14 to TRBJ2-3, with D perhaps TRBD1 (6 bases). The CDR3 extends over 15 amino acids. Germline V gives CDR1 SGHDN, CDR2 FVKESK. The V end was cut by 2 bases, the J end by 4 bases, with 13 bases between.

The chain links TRBV30 to TRBJ2-1, with D possibly TRBD1 on 6 matching bases. Germline assignment: CDR1 GTSNPN and CDR2 SVGIG (reference sequence). The CDR3 spans 14 residues. Between the trimmed V and J ends, which lost 3 bases and 4 bases, there was a span of 13 bases. CDR3 bases: TGTGCCTGGAGAACGGCAGGGGCATACAATGAGCAGTTCTTC. Its translation: CAWRTAGAYNEQFF.

V is TRBV12-3 or TRBV12-4 and J is TRBJ1-2; D perhaps matches TRBD1 (5 bases). The CDR3 is 14 amino acids. The germline V and J ends were trimmed by 5 bases and 3 bases, with 13 bases remaining between them. DNA for the CDR3: TGTGCCAGCAGTCGGGGGGGGGGAGACTATGGCTACACCTTC. Its protein product is CASSRGGGDYGYTF.

This clonotype came up many times. The CDR3 is CSVEDGLAGGSEQFF. DNA for the CDR3: TGCAGCGTTGAAGACGGACTAGCGGGAGGCTCTGAGCAGTTCTTC. The chain links TRBV29-1 to TRBJ2-1; TRBD2 agrees at 14 bases. V lost 0 bases and J lost 9; bases outside the gene matches: 4. This CDR3 is 15 amino acids long. The germline gives CDR1 SQVTM, CDR2 ANQGSEA.

This clonotype has at least ten counts. The V call is TRBV27, the J call TRBJ2-3; D unresolved. The V gene lost 3 bases and the J gene lost 5 bases, with 12 bases spanning the gap. The germline V gene encodes CDR1 MNHEY and CDR2 SMNVEV (reference sequence). The CDR3 length is 14 residues. The CDR3 protein is CASSLTTTVDTQYF. The DNA for the CDR3 is TGTGCCAGCAGTTTGACCACCACAGTAGATACGCAGTATTTT.

The chain combines TRBV30 with TRBJ2-1; D call uncertain. Germline lookup yields CDR1 GTSNPN and CDR2 SVGIG (reference sequence). Deletions cut 3 bases from V and 7 bases from J, with 19 bases between. The CDR3 is made up of 15 amino acids. CDR3 nucleotide sequence: TGTGCCTGGAGGCAGACAAGGCGCATGGGGAATGAGCAGTTCTTC. As protein: CAWRQTRRMGNEQFF.

This clonotype appeared many times. This rearrangement joins TRBV9 to TRBJ2-3; 7 bases are shared with TRBD2. Germline values: CDR1 SGDLS, CDR2 YYNGEE. This CDR3 comprises 13 residues. V lost 6 bases and J lost 5; bases outside the gene matches: 6. The CDR3 loop reads CASTPPGGDTQYF. The CDR3 nucleotides read TGTGCCAGCACACCTCCGGGGGGAGATACGCAGTATTTT. Full variable domain (remainder filled in from reference TRBV9 and TRBJ2-3): DSGVTQTPKHLITATGQRVTLRCSPRSGDLSVYWYQQSLDQGLQFLIQYYNGEERAKGNILERFSAQQFPDLHSELNLSSLELGDSALYFCASTPPGGDTQYFGPGTRLTVL.

In this sample, this clonotype turned up many times. J is TRBJ1-1 and V is TRBV6-5; a possible D gene is TRBD1 (6 bases). V was cut by 1 base and J by 1 base, with 16 bases left in between. CDR1 is MNHEY, CDR2 SVGAGI, per germline. This CDR3 spans 17 amino acids. CDR3 DNA: TGTGCCAGCAGTTACTTTTGGGACATAAGTAAGAACACTGAAGCTTTCTTT. Protein product: CASSYFWDISKNTEAFF.

This clonotype was counted many times. The chain carries TRBV10-3 and TRBJ1-1; 7 bases fit TRBD1. CDR3 length: 15 residues. Germline CDR1 and CDR2: ENHRY and SYGVKD. J was trimmed by 1 base and V by 3 bases; bases with no gene match: 5. CDR3 amino acids: CAISDQGTENTEAFF. The CDR3 region has the DNA TGTGCCATCAGTGACCAGGGGACAGAGAACACTGAAGCTTTCTTT.